This T cell receptor beta chain is from a study of post-analysis software for immune sequencing data. Study-wide context: Relapsing-remitting, secondary progressive and progressive-relapsing multiple sclerosis were all included among the disease courses. Study-level results: Patients showed TRBV5-6, TRBV5-1 and TRBV20-1 among 4 or 5 TRBV segments more frequent than in controls. Analysis by F measure revealed that same-batch samples clustered strongly together. For normalized Chao1 diversity, multiple sclerosis patients scored significantly lower than controls did.

Sequencing libraries made from TCR beta cDNA carried unique molecular identifiers. Hundreds of thousands of cDNA molecules came from 1 to 10 million T cells. One entry per CDR3 protein, called by TCRdb with MiXCR from the PCR reads. Of fewer than 900,000 distinct CDR3 sequences in the sample, about half were seen once. Concerning this clonotype itself: Its antigen is unknown.

Germline V gene sequence: CDR1 MNHEY, CDR2 SMNVEV (reference sequence). The CDR3 sequence is 15 residues long. V shed 7 bases, J shed 5 bases, and the junction held 7 bases outside the gene matches. This TCR was sampled from a girl aged 5 to 17 with multiple sclerosis. Sequencing used blood. The rearrangement joins TRBV27 to TRBJ2-3; TRBD2 matches 12 bases. The CDR3 spells CASTSLAGGEDTQYF. DNA for the CDR3: TGTGCCAGCACCAGCCTAGCGGGGGGGGAAGATACGCAGTATTTT.